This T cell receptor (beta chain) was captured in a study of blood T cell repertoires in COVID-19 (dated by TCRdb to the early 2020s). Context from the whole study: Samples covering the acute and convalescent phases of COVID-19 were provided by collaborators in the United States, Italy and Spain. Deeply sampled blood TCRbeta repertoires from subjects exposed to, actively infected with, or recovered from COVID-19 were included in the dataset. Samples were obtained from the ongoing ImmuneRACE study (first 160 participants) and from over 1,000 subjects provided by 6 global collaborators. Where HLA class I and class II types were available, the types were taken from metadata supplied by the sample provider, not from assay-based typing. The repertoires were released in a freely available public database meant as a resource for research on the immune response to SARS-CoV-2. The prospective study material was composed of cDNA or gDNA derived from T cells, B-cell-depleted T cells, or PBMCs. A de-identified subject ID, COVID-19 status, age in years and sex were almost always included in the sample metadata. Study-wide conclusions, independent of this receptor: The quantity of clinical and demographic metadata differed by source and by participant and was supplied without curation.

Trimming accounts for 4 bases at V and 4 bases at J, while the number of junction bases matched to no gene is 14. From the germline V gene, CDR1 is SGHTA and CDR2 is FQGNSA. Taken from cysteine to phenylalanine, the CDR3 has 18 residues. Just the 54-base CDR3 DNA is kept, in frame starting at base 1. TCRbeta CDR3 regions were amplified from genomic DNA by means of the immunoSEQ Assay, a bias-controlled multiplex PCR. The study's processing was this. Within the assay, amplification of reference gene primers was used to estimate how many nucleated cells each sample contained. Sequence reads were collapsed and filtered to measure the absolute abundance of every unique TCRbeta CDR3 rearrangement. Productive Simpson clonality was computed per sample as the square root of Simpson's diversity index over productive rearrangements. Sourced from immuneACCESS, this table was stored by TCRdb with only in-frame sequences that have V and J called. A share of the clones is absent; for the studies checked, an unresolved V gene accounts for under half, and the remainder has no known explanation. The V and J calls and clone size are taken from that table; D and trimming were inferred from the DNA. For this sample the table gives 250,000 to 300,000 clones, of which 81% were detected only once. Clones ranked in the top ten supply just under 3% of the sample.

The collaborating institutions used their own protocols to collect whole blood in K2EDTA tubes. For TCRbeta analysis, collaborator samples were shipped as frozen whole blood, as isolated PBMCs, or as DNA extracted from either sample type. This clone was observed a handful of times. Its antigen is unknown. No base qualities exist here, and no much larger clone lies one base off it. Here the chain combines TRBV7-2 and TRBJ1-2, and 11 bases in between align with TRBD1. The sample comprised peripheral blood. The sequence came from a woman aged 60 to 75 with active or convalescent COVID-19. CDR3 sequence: CASSSPGTGGSRRYGYTF. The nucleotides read TGTGCCAGCAGCTCGCCCGGGACAGGGGGTTCCCGGCGCTATGGCTACACCTTC. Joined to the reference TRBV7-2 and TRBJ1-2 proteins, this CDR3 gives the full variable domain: GAGVSQSPSNKVTEKGKDVELRCDPISGHTALYWYRQSLGQGLEFLIYFQGNSAPDKSGLPSDRFSAERTGGSVSTLTIQRTQQEDSAVYLCASSSPGTGGSRRYGYTFGSGTRLTVV.